This TCR beta chain was sequenced during a study of patients and donors after allogeneic stem cell transplantation. TCRdb itself ran the RT-PCR reads through MiXCR, one entry per CDR3 protein. The repertoire consists of roughly 960,000 distinct CDR3 sequences, with about a sixth occurring once and the leading ten covering 6%. The length of the CDR3 is 14 residues. V trimming: 5 bases; J trimming: 9 bases; junction bases outside the gene matches: 7. The TCR comes from a human donor who was either an allogeneic HSCT recipient or a stem cell or donor lymphocyte infusion donor (not recorded which). It is not recorded whose cells these are; they may come from a transplant donor. Sequencing was carried out using blood, either unsorted or a sorted T cell fraction (not recorded which). The chain recombines TRBV12-3 or TRBV12-4 with TRBJ1-5, with TRBD1 matching 10 bases. CDR3 bases: TGTGCCAGCAGTCAGACAGGGGGCGGCGGGCCCCAGCATTTT. Amino acid sequence: CASSQTGGGGPQHF.